One sample yielded the 8 T cell receptor beta chains listed below, sequenced in a study of blood T cell repertoires in COVID-19. Sequencing was performed with immunoSEQ multiplex PCR; in TCRdb, only in-frame clones are kept and a portion is missing. The repertoire holds a few hundred thousand clones, roughly 80% seen once, with about 3% in the top ten. The specimen was PBMCs or T cells enriched from blood (not recorded which). These receptors all come from a man over 45 who had recovered from COVID-19.

The chain combines TRBV19 with TRBJ2-7, with 7 bases matching TRBD2. This CDR3 spans 15 amino acids. Trimming removed 1 base from V and 4 bases from J; junction bases left unmatched: 7. Germline assignment: CDR1 LNHDA and CDR2 SQIVND (reference sequence). Written as DNA, the CDR3 is TGTGCCAGTAGTATAGCAGCGGGGACTGAATACGAGCAGTACTTC. Residues: CASSIAAGTEYEQYF.

The V call is TRBV10-2, the J call TRBJ2-7; the D is unclear. Trimming shortened V by 2 bases and J by 5 bases, and 16 bases separated the two germline ends. CDR1 and CDR2 (germline): WSHSY, SAAADI. The CDR3 is made up of 15 amino acids. The CDR3 region is CASSERPGRRNEQYF. The CDR3 nucleotides are TGCGCCAGCAGTGAGAGGCCAGGCCGACGGAACGAGCAGTACTTC.

The chain has TRBV5-1 and TRBJ2-2, with D possibly being TRBD1 (6 bases). Trimming cost V 2 bases and J 3 bases, with 8 bases left between them. CDR3 size: 14 residues. Germline CDR1 reads SGHRS; CDR2 reads YFSETQ. The chain's CDR3 is CASSFGQYTGELFF. The CDR3 bases are TGCGCCAGCAGCTTTGGACAGTACACCGGGGAGCTGTTTTTT.

This clone was seen only once. The rearrangement uses TRBV10-3 and TRBJ2-7; TRBD1 matches at 10 bases. Per germline, CDR1 ENHRY and CDR2 SYGVKD. V was pared by 3 bases and J by 5 bases, with 7 bases of the junction left unmatched. The CDR3 has 15 amino acids. The chain's CDR3 is CAISEVETGGHEQYF. The DNA of the CDR3 is TGTGCCATCAGTGAAGTCGAGACAGGGGGCCACGAGCAGTACTTC.

This chain uses TRBV19 with TRBJ1-2; TRBD1 aligns across 8 bases. CDR3 length equals 13 residues. J gave up 4 bases and V 6 bases, and 4 bases lay outside the gene matches. Germline loops: CDR1 LNHDA, CDR2 SQIVND (reference sequence). CDR3 loop: CASRPGQVYGYTF. The CDR3 DNA reads as TGTGCCAGTAGGCCGGGACAGGTCTATGGCTACACCTTC.

The V and J genes are TRBV7-6 and TRBJ2-3; a possible D gene is TRBD2 (5 bases). CDR3 length: 15 amino acids. V was pared by 2 bases and J by 5 bases, with 14 bases between. Looked up from germline, CDR1 is SGHVS and CDR2 is FNYEAQ. The chain's CDR3 is CASSLSGGRQDTQYF. The DNA of the CDR3 is TGTGCCAGCAGCTTAAGTGGAGGCCGCCAAGATACGCAGTATTTT.

The chain links TRBV18 to TRBJ2-2; D ambiguous. The CDR3 spans 17 residues. Trimming took off 2 bases at V and 0 bases at J, with 13 bases between the two ends. Germline V CDR1 and CDR2: KGHSH, LQKENI. CDR3 in DNA: TGTGCCAGCTCACCAATCCCGGTCACCGCGAACACCGGGGAGCTGTTTTTT. Encoded protein: CASSPIPVTANTGELFF.

The chain carries TRBV10-3 and TRBJ1-1, with D possibly being TRBD1 (5 bases). V was clipped by 4 bases and J by 3 bases, with 6 bases between them. This CDR3 region has 12 residues. CDR1 and CDR2 (germline): ENHRY, SYGVKD. In DNA form, the CDR3 reads TGTGCCATCAGTGGCAGGGACACTGAAGCTTTCTTT. This sequence encodes CAISGRDTEAFF.